Included here is one T cell receptor (beta chain) sequence, with context. The identical CDR3 is also encoded by other nucleotide sequences in the sample. This sample is drawn from a study of blood T cell repertoires in COVID-19. Overall study context: Specimens from acute and convalescent COVID-19 originated in the United States, Italy and Spain. In each case, the material was cDNA or gDNA derived from T cells, B-cell-depleted T cells, or PBMCs.

How the authors handled the data: Amplifying reference gene primers gave estimates of nucleated cell counts. The data were produced by immunoSEQ multiplex PCR, yet TCRdb's version contains in-frame clones alone and is incomplete. The D gene and trimming were derived from the DNA, and the V and J assignments and clone size from that table. The profile shows about 180,000 clones, roughly 85% of them singletons. CDR3 length equals 15 residues. The germline V and J ends were trimmed by 1 base and 1 base, with 12 bases remaining between them. Looked up from germline, CDR1 is SGHRS and CDR2 is YFSETQ. Sequencing input: peripheral blood. This chain joins TRBV5-1 and TRBJ2-7; D is perhaps TRBD2 (6 bases). This TCR was recovered from a woman of 80 years or more with active or convalescent COVID-19. The CDR3 is CASSLPGLGSYEQYF. CDR3 nucleotide sequence: TGCGCCAGCAGCTTGCCGGGACTCGGATCCTACGAGCAGTACTTC.